Sequencing of this T cell receptor (beta chain) was carried out in a study of blood T cell repertoires in COVID-19. The protocol was immunoSEQ multiplex PCR, while the TCRdb copy is restricted to in-frame clones and leaves out a portion. The sample yields under 350,000 clones, 86% seen once. The germline V gene has CDR1 SNHLY and CDR2 FYNNEI. The CDR3 sequence is 16 residues long. The V end lost 1 base, the J end lost 6 bases, and 16 bases lay between the germline ends. V is TRBV2 and J is TRBJ1-3; weak D call: TRBD1 (5 bases). The TCR originated in a woman aged 40 to 50 with acute COVID-19. Sequenced sample: PBMCs or T cells enriched from blood (not recorded which). The DNA of the CDR3 is TGTGCCAGCAGTGAAGGTTCGCCAGGGCTTATAAACACCATATATTTT. Translation gives CASSEGSPGLINTIYF.